This TCR beta chain was identified in a study of T cell responses to AZD1222 COVID-19 vaccine. Of note for this clone: Its matching antigen is unknown.

Germline values: CDR1 ENHRY, CDR2 SYGVKD. The CDR3 is made up of 13 amino acids. V was pared by 6 bases and J by 5 bases, with 0 bases of the junction left unmatched. Clones were read by immunoSEQ multiplex PCR, and TCRdb kept only the in-frame ones, dropping some. The table records 150,000 or so clones, 82% of them present only once. General study findings and limits: Close to half of spike-specific TCRs reportedly recognize unmutated variant regions. AZD1222 recipients seropositive at baseline numbered only 6 or 7. Clonal diversity may have been underestimated in mostly white British donors.

This TCR was sampled from an adult in good health. This sample comprised peripheral blood, obtained on day 0 of MenACWY control vaccination. The chain uses TRBV10-3 and TRBJ2-4, with TRBD1 identical over 11 bases. The CDR3 coding sequence is TGTGCCATCAGGGGACAGGGGGAAAACATTCAGTACTTC. It translates to CAIRGQGENIQYF.